This note documents a single T cell receptor beta chain sequence. The source of the sample is a study of T-cell memory formation after mild COVID-19. TCRdb re-analysed the 5' RACE reads in MiXCR, keeping a single row per CDR3 protein. The repertoire includes about 180,000 distinct CDR3 sequences, roughly 20% of them detected once, and 3.9% sits in the top ten. Material: PBMCs or a T cell subset sorted from them (not recorded which). This receptor was taken from a man in his late teens or twenties who had mild COVID-19 (a few samples of this study predate the infection). Cell type and time point are not known.

The CDR3 loop is CASSNPSVEAFF. The CDR3 region has the DNA TGTGCCAGCAGCAACCCTAGTGTTGAAGCTTTCTTT. The V call is TRBV7-2, the J call TRBJ1-1, with D hard to call. The V gene lost 5 bases and the J gene lost 7 bases, with 11 bases spanning the gap. The germline CDR1 and CDR2 sequences are SGHTA and FQGNSA. The CDR3 totals 12 residues.